Presented here are 29 T cell receptor beta chains from one specimen sequenced in a study of T cell clones after liver transplantation. Profiled with immunoSEQ multiplex PCR; TCRdb holds only in-frame clones, not every one. The table records over 45,000 clones, about 67% of them present only once. The material was CD4+ T cells from blood, obtained 54 months after liver transplant. The source of these receptors is a human patient who received a liver transplant. The graft donor may be the source of some T cells.

V gene TRBV7-9 combines with J gene TRBJ2-5; D ambiguous. The length of the CDR3 is 13 residues. The ends were cut back, 0 bases at V and 5 bases at J, with 7 bases in the middle. The germline gives CDR1 SEHNR, CDR2 FQNEAQ (reference sequence). The CDR3 bases are TGTGCCAGCAGCTTAGCTGGGTGGGAGACCCAGTACTTC. Encoded protein: CASSLAGWETQYF.

This chain uses TRBV9 with TRBJ1-1; D is ambiguous. Trimming removed 3 bases at V and 3 bases at J, with 12 bases between. CDR1 SGDLS and CDR2 YYNGEE come from the germline V gene. The CDR3 is 14 residues long. CDR3 bases: TGTGCCAGCAGCGCCCTCAGCCGAGACACTGAAGCTTTCTTT. This sequence encodes CASSALSRDTEAFF.

V and J are TRBV5-1 and TRBJ2-7; 10 bases match TRBD2. CDR1 SGHRS and CDR2 YFSETQ come from the germline V gene. The CDR3 runs to 15 residues. Trimming cost V 0 bases and J 3 bases; bases outside gene matches: 3. The CDR3: CASSLEASGGYEQYF. The CDR3 DNA is TGCGCCAGCAGCTTGGAGGCTAGCGGGGGCTACGAGCAGTACTTC.

This clone occurred a few times. The chain combines TRBV5-4 with TRBJ2-1; 10 nucleotides align to TRBD1. With 4 bases clipped from V and 6 bases from J, the junction kept 10 bases outside the gene matches. The CDR3 is made up of 16 amino acids. Germline V gene sequence: CDR1 SGHNT, CDR2 YYREEE (reference sequence). The CDR3 coding sequence is TGTGCCAGCAGCACCGGACAGGGGGAATGGGGCAATGAGCAGTTCTTC. Translated: CASSTGQGEWGNEQFF.

The V call is TRBV4-1, the J call TRBJ2-1, with a tentative D call TRBD2 (5 bases). The CDR3 is 15 residues long. Germline assignment: CDR1 MGHRA and CDR2 YSYEKL. V lost 4 bases and J lost 0, with 10 bases in between. In DNA, the CDR3 is TGCGCCAGCAGCCCGGACTCCAGCTCCTACAATGAGCAGTTCTTC. Its translation: CASSPDSSSYNEQFF.

The chain has TRBV5-8 and TRBJ2-3, with D perhaps matching TRBD1 or TRBD2 (7 bases each). CDR1 is SGHTS, CDR2 YDEGEE, per germline. V dropped 4 bases and J dropped 5 bases, with 11 bases sitting between them. The length of the CDR3 is 13 residues. CDR3 amino acids: CASSPRGGDTQYF. As DNA, the CDR3 is TGTGCCAGCAGCCCCAGGGGGGGAGATACGCAGTATTTT. Using reference TRBV5-8 and TRBJ2-3 for the parts outside the CDR3, the full variable domain is EAGVTQSPTHLIKTRGQQATLRCSPISGHTSVYWYQQALGLGLQFLLWYDEGEERNRGNFPPRFSGRQFPNYSSELNVNALELEDSALYLCASSPRGGDTQYFGPGTRLTVL.

This clone was counted a few times. V gene TRBV19 combines with J gene TRBJ1-1; D is perhaps TRBD1 (6 bases). V lost 4 bases and J 0 bases, leaving 15 bases between the germline ends. Germline CDR1 is LNHDA and CDR2 is SQIVND (reference sequence). The CDR3 runs to 16 residues. In nucleotides, the CDR3 is TGTGCCAGTAGTACCTCAGGGGAGGGAATGAACACTGAAGCTTTCTTT. Protein sequence: CASSTSGEGMNTEAFF.

The gene calls are TRBV5-4 and TRBJ1-4, with TRBD1 matching 8 bases. The germline CDR1 and CDR2 sequences are SGHNT and YYREEE (reference sequence). Trimming removed 4 bases from V and 8 bases from J; junction bases left unmatched: 7. This CDR3 is 14 amino acids long. Here the CDR3 reads CASSIGQGREKLFF. In nucleotides, the CDR3 is TGTGCCAGCAGCATCGGACAGGGCCGAGAAAAACTGTTTTTT.

This clone came up many times. The chain employs TRBV2 and TRBJ1-5; D gene uncertain. With 8 bases removed from V and 7 bases from J, the gap between germline ends came to 18 bases. Germline V gene data show CDR1 as SNHLY and CDR2 as FYNNEI. CDR3 size: 14 residues. CDR3 protein: CASRFGEERQPQHF. CDR3 DNA: TGTGCCAGCCGCTTCGGGGAGGAGCGACAGCCCCAGCATTTT.

The chain links TRBV7-9 to TRBJ1-3; TRBD1 agrees at 7 bases. The V segment lost 3 bases and the J segment 2 bases; nucleotides outside the gene matches: 1. Germline V gene sequence: CDR1 SEHNR, CDR2 FQNEAQ (reference sequence). The CDR3 is 14 amino acids. CDR3 DNA: TGTGCCAGCAGCTTCGGACAGGCTGGAAACACCATATATTTT. Amino acids: CASSFGQAGNTIYF. Together with reference TRBV7-9 and TRBJ1-3, the CDR3 gives the full variable domain: DTGVSQNPRHKITKRGQNVTFRCDPISEHNRLYWYRQTLGQGPEFLTYFQNEAQLEKSRLLSDRFSAERPKGSFSTLEIQRTEQGDSAMYLCASSFGQAGNTIYFGEGSWLTVV.

The V gene is TRBV30, the J gene TRBJ2-2; the D gene is possibly TRBD2 (6 bases). Trimming pared 3 bases from V and 8 bases from J, leaving 19 bases between. This CDR3 contains 15 residues. Per the germline V gene, CDR1 is GTSNPN and CDR2 is SVGIG (reference sequence). The DNA for the CDR3 is TGTGCCTGGAGCATACGCGGGACTCCTGCTGGGGAGCTGTTTTTT. This encodes CAWSIRGTPAGELFF.

This sequence joins TRBV7-8 and TRBJ2-1; 9 nucleotides agree with TRBD1. The length of the CDR3 is 14 residues. In germline, CDR1 is SGHVS, CDR2 FQNEAQ. V lost 7 bases and J lost 8; bases outside the gene matches: 9. CDR3 region: CASTFRGQGDEQFF. CDR3 in DNA: TGTGCCAGCACCTTCCGGGGACAGGGTGATGAGCAGTTCTTC.

The chain recombines TRBV5-6 with TRBJ1-2, with no clear D. V was clipped by 7 bases and J by 3 bases, with 10 bases between them. The CDR3 runs to 12 residues. CDR1 SGHDT and CDR2 YYEEEE come from the germline V gene. The CDR3 region has the DNA TGTGCCAGCGGCCTCTCCGACTATGGCTACACCTTC. Protein: CASGLSDYGYTF.

The sample holds one count of this clone. The genes are TRBV14 and TRBJ2-1, with TRBD2 identical over 13 bases. Losses at the gene ends were 0 bases for V and 4 bases for J; bases not matched to a gene: 3. Germline loops: CDR1 SGHDN, CDR2 FVKESK. The CDR3 is 17 residues long. CDR3 sequence reads: CASSQEGTSGAYNEQFF. CDR3 nucleotide sequence: TGTGCCAGCAGCCAAGAGGGGACTAGCGGGGCTTACAATGAGCAGTTCTTC.

This chain joins TRBV19 and TRBJ1-1; 11 nucleotides agree with TRBD1. CDR1 and CDR2 (germline): LNHDA, SQIVND (reference sequence). This CDR3 has 18 residues. Losses at the gene ends were 3 bases for V and 0 bases for J; bases not matched to a gene: 9. This CDR3 is CASSIGGTGGLLNTEAFF. The DNA of the CDR3 is TGTGCCAGTAGTATCGGCGGGACAGGGGGTTTACTGAACACTGAAGCTTTCTTT.

The genes are TRBV10-3 and TRBJ1-2; D gene uncertain. V was shortened by 8 bases and J by 0 bases, with 7 bases between the two germline ends. The CDR3 spans 12 residues. CDR1 and CDR2 (germline): ENHRY, SYGVKD. CDR3 bases: TGTGCCATCGGGCAGACTAACTATGGCTACACCTTC. It yields the protein CAIGQTNYGYTF.

This clone came up once. The chain uses TRBV7-2 and TRBJ1-1, with 7 positions matching TRBD1. The length of the CDR3 is 14 residues. The ends lost 3 bases at V and 7 bases at J; junction bases unmatched: 8. Germline CDR1 is SGHTA and CDR2 is FQGNSA. CDR3: CASSFWDRYHEAFF. In DNA, the CDR3 is TGTGCCAGCAGCTTCTGGGACAGATACCATGAAGCTTTCTTT.

The V and J genes are TRBV4-2 and TRBJ2-3, with a weak D call TRBD2 (7 bases). Germline V CDR1 and CDR2: LGHNA, YNFKEQ. Trimming cost V 0 bases and J 0 bases, with 16 bases left between them. CDR3 length: 18 amino acids. CDR3 nucleotide sequence: TGTGCCAGCAGCCAAGATGGGGGGGCGGGGGTAAGCACAGATACGCAGTATTTT. Translated: CASSQDGGAGVSTDTQYF.

The table lists this clone with a few counts. The chain employs TRBV6-5 and TRBJ2-1; D may be TRBD2 (5 bases). V was clipped by 0 bases and J by 9 bases, with 6 bases between them. The CDR3 extends over 12 amino acids. Germline-derived CDR1 and CDR2 are MNHEY and SVGAGI. DNA of the CDR3: TGTGCCAGCAGTTACTCGGGAGCTGAGCAGTTCTTC. Protein: CASSYSGAEQFF.

The V and J genes are TRBV19 and TRBJ2-1, with 9 bases identical to TRBD2. The J segment lost 2 bases and the V segment lost 5 bases, leaving 4 bases of the junction unmatched. The CDR3 consists of 15 residues. Germline CDR1 and CDR2: LNHDA and SQIVND (reference sequence). CDR3 bases: TGTGCCAGTAGTTCGCAGCGGGGGGCCTACAATGAGCAGTTCTTC. Translation gives CASSSQRGAYNEQFF. Supplemented by reference TRBV19 and TRBJ2-1, the full variable domain reads DGGITQSPKYLFRKEGQNVTLSCEQNLNHDAMYWYRQDPGQGLRLIYYSQIVNDFQKGDIAEGYSVSREKKESFPLTVTSAQKNPTAFYLCASSSQRGAYNEQFFGPGTRLTVL.

This sequence joins TRBV4-2 and TRBJ2-3; 8 nucleotides align to TRBD2. The CDR3 sequence is 19 residues long. From germline, CDR1 is LGHNA and CDR2 YNFKEQ. After removal of 2 bases from V and 5 bases from J, the junction contained 18 bases not matched to a gene. The DNA of the CDR3 is TGTGCCAGCAGCCAACACCACGGGACTAGGATTTTGCAAGGAGATACGCAGTATTTT. Translating gives CASSQHHGTRILQGDTQYF.

The V call is TRBV25-1, the J call TRBJ1-1; possibly TRBD1 for D (5 bases). The CDR3 has 16 residues. Trimming pared 1 base from V and 4 bases from J, leaving 16 bases between. In germline, CDR1 is MGHDK, CDR2 SYGVNS. This CDR3 reads CASSEFGGTAATEAFF. Here the CDR3 DNA reads TGTGCCAGCAGTGAATTCGGGGGGACGGCGGCCACTGAAGCTTTCTTT.

The chain combines TRBV2 with TRBJ1-1; a weak D match, TRBD1 (5 bases). Germline CDR1 SNHLY, CDR2 FYNNEI. The V gene lost 8 bases and the J gene lost 0 bases, with 10 bases spanning the gap. The CDR3 consists of 13 residues. In nucleotides, the CDR3 is TGTGCCAGCTTCAGGGATATGAACACTGAAGCTTTCTTT. Protein: CASFRDMNTEAFF.

The genes are TRBV28 and TRBJ1-2, with 9 positions matching TRBD1. The CDR3 is made up of 13 amino acids. Losses at the gene ends were 5 bases for V and 4 bases for J; bases not matched to a gene: 2. The germline CDR1 and CDR2 sequences are MDHEN and SYDVKM. This CDR3 reads CASSPTGGYGYTF. In nucleotides, the CDR3 is TGTGCCAGCAGTCCGACAGGGGGCTATGGCTACACCTTC.

The chain links TRBV28 to TRBJ1-1; TRBD1 matches 10 bases. V shed 7 bases and J 1 base; nucleotides not matched to a gene: 12. Germline CDR1 reads MDHEN; CDR2 reads SYDVKM. This CDR3 region has 17 residues. CDR3: CASTRDRGYGRNTEAFF. CDR3 coding DNA: TGTGCCAGCACCCGGGACAGGGGTTACGGTCGGAACACTGAAGCTTTCTTT.

The chain recombines TRBV23-1 with TRBJ1-4, with D tentatively TRBD1 (6 bases). TRBV23-1 is an open reading frame whose function is uncertain. V lost 1 base, J lost 5 bases, and 14 bases lay in between. There are 16 residues in the CDR3. The CDR3 DNA follows: TGCGCCAGCAGTCAATGGCAGGGGAATGGGAATGAAAAACTGTTTTTT. This codes for CASSQWQGNGNEKLFF.

The CDR3: CASSSARGLAGSEQFF. CDR3 nucleotide sequence: TGTGCCAGCAGCTCAGCTCGGGGACTAGCGGGTTCTGAGCAGTTCTTC. This chain links TRBV7-8 with TRBJ2-1; TRBD2 agrees at 12 bases. This CDR3 contains 16 residues. V trimming: 4 bases; J trimming: 9 bases; junction bases outside the gene matches: 10. CDR1 and CDR2 (germline): SGHVS, FQNEAQ.

This sequence joins TRBV28 and TRBJ1-2; 10 bases agree with TRBD1. The CDR3 totals 14 residues. Losses at the gene ends were 6 bases for V and 8 bases for J; bases not matched to a gene: 9. Germline V gives CDR1 MDHEN, CDR2 SYDVKM. The CDR3 loop reads CASRPGQGDRGYTF. CDR3 bases: TGTGCCAGCAGACCAGGACAGGGGGATCGGGGCTACACCTTC.

This clone has a handful of counts. The chain couples TRBV7-2 to TRBJ1-3, with 8 nucleotides matching TRBD1. The CDR3 runs to 16 residues. Germline V gene sequence: CDR1 SGHTA, CDR2 FQGNSA. The V segment lost 5 bases and the J segment 2 bases; nucleotides outside the gene matches: 8. CDR3 in DNA: TGTGCCAGCAGCCTCAATGGACAGGGCACTGGAAACACCATATATTTT. The encoded protein is CASSLNGQGTGNTIYF.